The rows below give T cell receptor beta chains drawn from one sample of a study of T cell repertoires in aging, cancer and after chemotherapy. Each CDR3 protein gets one entry after TCRdb re-called the multiplex PCR reads with MiXCR. The data contain over a thousand distinct CDR3 sequences, 20% to 25% of them singletons. The sequenced sample was blood. These receptor sequences come from a human donor with a solid tumor. CDR3s include the opening cysteine and the closing phenylalanine or tryptophan. The order of the fields is J gene, V gene, CDR3 length, D gene, CDR3 protein. A D gene is named only where the DNA matches it firmly.

J gene: TRBJ2-7
V gene: TRBV7-9
CDR3 length: 15
D gene: TRBD2
CDR3 protein: CASSSLGPGGYEQYF

J gene: TRBJ2-5
V gene: TRBV6-1
CDR3 length: 15
D gene: -
CDR3 protein: CASSEIRTLQETQYF

J gene: TRBJ2-1
V gene: TRBV5-6
CDR3 length: 15
D gene: TRBD1
CDR3 protein: CASSGGTGVYNEQFF

J gene: TRBJ2-7
V gene: TRBV20-1
CDR3 length: 13
D gene: TRBD2
CDR3 protein: CSASPKRGPEQYF

J gene: TRBJ1-4
V gene: TRBV7-6
CDR3 length: 14
D gene: -
CDR3 protein: CASSPEETNEKLFF

J gene: TRBJ1-1
V gene: TRBV29-1
CDR3 length: 12
D gene: TRBD1
CDR3 protein: CSAGTGNTEAFF

J gene: TRBJ1-5
V gene: TRBV19
CDR3 length: 19
D gene: TRBD1
CDR3 protein: CASSIDAHRGRWSNQPQHF

J gene: TRBJ2-1
V gene: TRBV20-1
CDR3 length: 12
D gene: -
CDR3 protein: CSAATRFNEQFF

J gene: TRBJ2-7
V gene: TRBV5-6
CDR3 length: 13
D gene: -
CDR3 protein: CASSPRTFSEQYF

J gene: TRBJ2-1
V gene: TRBV6-2/TRBV6-3
CDR3 length: 15
D gene: -
CDR3 protein: CASSYSRLGTNEQFF

J gene: TRBJ2-1
V gene: TRBV6-5
CDR3 length: 14
D gene: -
CDR3 protein: CASSFGTNSNEQFF

J gene: TRBJ1-4
V gene: TRBV12-3/TRBV12-4
CDR3 length: 14
D gene: -
CDR3 protein: CASSFPATNEKLFF

J gene: TRBJ1-5
V gene: TRBV4-1
CDR3 length: 15
D gene: TRBD1
CDR3 protein: CASSRTGRSNQPQHF

J gene: TRBJ2-1
V gene: TRBV7-9
CDR3 length: 15
D gene: -
CDR3 protein: CASSLVEESYNEQFF

J gene: TRBJ2-2
V gene: TRBV4-1
CDR3 length: 15
D gene: TRBD2
CDR3 protein: CASSPGTSTTGELFF

J gene: TRBJ1-2
V gene: TRBV7-2
CDR3 length: 14
D gene: -
CDR3 protein: CASSSEGQLYGYTF

J gene: TRBJ2-7
V gene: TRBV20-1
CDR3 length: 15
D gene: TRBD1
CDR3 protein: CSARDGGRGLYEQYF

J gene: TRBJ1-5
V gene: TRBV12-3/TRBV12-4
CDR3 length: 13
D gene: TRBD1
CDR3 protein: CASRTGSNQPQHF

J gene: TRBJ1-2
V gene: TRBV6-1
CDR3 length: 13
D gene: TRBD1
CDR3 protein: CASSAQGDYGYTF

J gene: TRBJ2-5
V gene: TRBV19
CDR3 length: 13
D gene: TRBD1
CDR3 protein: CASSLKGAETQYF

J gene: TRBJ2-1
V gene: TRBV19
CDR3 length: 15
D gene: TRBD2
CDR3 protein: CASSIELAGHNEQFF

J gene: TRBJ1-4
V gene: TRBV6-1
CDR3 length: 14
D gene: -
CDR3 protein: CARAGQATNEKLFF

J gene: TRBJ1-3
V gene: TRBV21-1
CDR3 length: 20
D gene: -
CDR3 protein: CASSKAGTGTDLSLEDTIYF

J gene: TRBJ2-3
V gene: TRBV20-1
CDR3 length: 15
D gene: TRBD1
CDR3 protein: CSARDRTGVVDTQYF

J gene: TRBJ2-1
V gene: TRBV27
CDR3 length: 13
D gene: TRBD2
CDR3 protein: CASRFTGGVEQFF

J gene: TRBJ1-6
V gene: TRBV19
CDR3 length: 17
D gene: TRBD1
CDR3 protein: CASSVGTGGAYNSPLHF

J gene: TRBJ1-5
V gene: TRBV10-3
CDR3 length: 13
D gene: -
CDR3 protein: CAISGESNQPQHF

J gene: TRBJ2-3
V gene: TRBV24-1
CDR3 length: 18
D gene: TRBD1
CDR3 protein: CATSDLRSGTGVPDTQYF

J gene: TRBJ2-2
V gene: TRBV29-1
CDR3 length: 13
D gene: -
CDR3 protein: CSVNRDLTGELFF

J gene: TRBJ1-2
V gene: TRBV10-3
CDR3 length: 14
D gene: TRBD1
CDR3 protein: CASQSPGTAYGYTF

J gene: TRBJ1-3
V gene: TRBV2
CDR3 length: 14
D gene: TRBD1
CDR3 protein: CASSEGDRGDTIYF

J gene: TRBJ2-2
V gene: TRBV21-1
CDR3 length: 17
D gene: -
CDR3 protein: CASSKYQSALDTGELFF

J gene: TRBJ2-3
V gene: TRBV29-1
CDR3 length: 12
D gene: -
CDR3 protein: CSPGTFGDTQYF

J gene: TRBJ1-4
V gene: TRBV5-4
CDR3 length: 15
D gene: -
CDR3 protein: CASSPQPDWDEKLFF

J gene: TRBJ1-1
V gene: TRBV6-5
CDR3 length: 13
D gene: -
CDR3 protein: CASSRQRNTEAFF

J gene: TRBJ2-7
V gene: TRBV6-5
CDR3 length: 17
D gene: TRBD1
CDR3 protein: CASSYSMDRGTHYEQYF

J gene: TRBJ1-1
V gene: TRBV19
CDR3 length: 16
D gene: TRBD1
CDR3 protein: CASSVLGTGTDTEAFF

J gene: TRBJ1-5
V gene: TRBV7-9
CDR3 length: 15
D gene: -
CDR3 protein: CASSPSPGAHQPQHF

J gene: TRBJ1-5
V gene: TRBV28
CDR3 length: 14
D gene: -
CDR3 protein: CASEEDSSNQPQHF

J gene: TRBJ1-4
V gene: TRBV5-3
CDR3 length: 16
D gene: -
CDR3 protein: CASSPATLYRNEKLFF

J gene: TRBJ1-2
V gene: TRBV7-2
CDR3 length: 14
D gene: -
CDR3 protein: CASSPRPGNYGYTF

J gene: TRBJ2-1
V gene: TRBV12-3/TRBV12-4
CDR3 length: 17
D gene: TRBD2
CDR3 protein: CASSPLGLAGGPNEQFF

J gene: TRBJ2-5
V gene: TRBV20-1
CDR3 length: 14
D gene: TRBD1
CDR3 protein: CSASSGTGGETQYF

J gene: TRBJ1-4
V gene: TRBV5-1
CDR3 length: 15
D gene: -
CDR3 protein: CASSSTDSTNEKLFF

J gene: TRBJ2-5
V gene: TRBV7-6
CDR3 length: 17
D gene: -
CDR3 protein: CASSLSKEGESSETQYF

J gene: TRBJ2-7
V gene: TRBV4-2
CDR3 length: 14
D gene: -
CDR3 protein: CASSQEMEAYEQYF

J gene: TRBJ2-3
V gene: TRBV27
CDR3 length: 16
D gene: TRBD2
CDR3 protein: CASSCRGGRVTDTQYF

J gene: TRBJ1-2
V gene: TRBV5-1
CDR3 length: 15
D gene: -
CDR3 protein: CASSQKTGSPYGYTF

J gene: TRBJ1-1
V gene: TRBV10-3
CDR3 length: 13
D gene: -
CDR3 protein: CAISDPPDTEAFF

J gene: TRBJ1-2
V gene: TRBV7-9
CDR3 length: 16
D gene: TRBD1
CDR3 protein: CASSSGDSQFFYGYTF

J gene: TRBJ1-6
V gene: TRBV7-2
CDR3 length: 13
D gene: -
CDR3 protein: CASSRESSSPLHF

J gene: TRBJ1-2
V gene: TRBV27
CDR3 length: 14
D gene: -
CDR3 protein: CASSWQGRADGYTF

J gene: TRBJ2-7
V gene: TRBV6-5
CDR3 length: 17
D gene: TRBD2
CDR3 protein: CASSRRTSGGASYEQYF

J gene: TRBJ1-2
V gene: TRBV5-4
CDR3 length: 14
D gene: -
CDR3 protein: CASSPLGDNYGYTF

J gene: TRBJ2-5
V gene: TRBV29-1
CDR3 length: 13
D gene: TRBD1
CDR3 protein: CSAAGGDGETQYF